This T cell receptor beta chain was sequenced in a study of control samples from healthy donors and cancer patients. Deletions cut 0 bases from V and 0 bases from J, with 7 bases between. The CDR3 runs to 14 residues. Per germline, CDR1 SGHRS and CDR2 YFSETQ. Here immunoSEQ multiplex PCR was the method, and the copy in TCRdb shows in-frame clones only, minus some. The table lists about 93,000 clones, 88% of them singletons. This receptor was taken from a woman in her 70s in good health. The rearrangement joins TRBV5-1 to TRBJ2-7, with D hard to call. Material: blood. The CDR3 bases are TGCGCCAGCAGCTTGGACAGTTTCTCCTACGAGCAGTACTTC. Its translation is CASSLDSFSYEQYF.